The 11 T cell receptor beta chains listed next were all sequenced from one sample in a study of CD8 T cells in ankylosing spondylitis. Each CDR3 protein is one row after TCRdb ran MiXCR on the 5' RACE reads. The profile covers 200,000 to 250,000 distinct CDR3 sequences, with 8% to 9% appearing a single time and around 4.4% taken by the ten largest. Sequenced input: blood, either unsorted or a sorted T cell fraction (not recorded which). The receptor set was obtained from a female donor with ankylosing spondylitis or in good health (not recorded which).

The rearrangement joins TRBV12-3 or TRBV12-4 to TRBJ2-5; D possibly uses TRBD1 or TRBD2 (6 bases each). The CDR3 length is 15 residues. Trimming removed 9 bases from V and 4 bases from J, with 21 bases in between. CDR3 DNA sequence: TGTGCCAGTGATTCCCGGACGGGGGCATTAGAGACCCAGTACTTC. It yields the protein CASDSRTGALETQYF.

This clonotype was seen repeatedly, ten times or more. The chain carries TRBV20-1 and TRBJ2-4; D is possibly TRBD2 (6 bases). V was pared by 2 bases and J by 7 bases, with 18 bases between. This CDR3 has 15 amino acids. CDR1 DFQATT and CDR2 SNEGSKA come from the germline V gene (reference sequence). CDR3 sequence reads: CSARLASELRNIQYF. CDR3 DNA sequence: TGCAGTGCTAGACTAGCGAGCGAGCTCCGGAACATTCAGTACTTC.

This clonotype was seen repeatedly, ten times or more. The J gene is TRBJ2-1, the V gene TRBV7-2; the match to TRBD2 covers 8 bases. J lost 12 bases, V lost 5 bases, and 15 bases had no gene match. CDR1 SGHTA and CDR2 FQGNSA come from the germline V gene. The CDR3 contains 15 residues. The CDR3 reads CASSPGGLARQGQFF. The CDR3 nucleotides read TGTGCCAGCAGCCCGGGAGGACTAGCCCGCCAGGGGCAGTTCTTC.

As for this clonotype: One base away lies a much larger clone, so this may be a sequencing read error. The CDR3 DNA reads as TGTGCCAGCAGCCCTTGGCACGTGGCCTACGAGCAGTACTTC. This encodes CASSPWHVAYEQYF. The chain recombines TRBV4-2 with TRBJ2-7; D is uncertain. The germline gives CDR1 LGHNA, CDR2 YNFKEQ. V was cut by 4 bases and J by 2 bases, with 12 bases left in between. This CDR3 comprises 14 residues.

The chain has TRBV3-1 and TRBJ1-1; no clear D gene. This CDR3 is 12 amino acids long. V shed 7 bases and J shed 5 bases, with 11 bases lying between them. Germline V gives CDR1 LGHDT, CDR2 YNNKEL (reference sequence). The CDR3 sequence is CASTAPGTEAFF. For the CDR3, the DNA is TGTGCCAGCACCGCTCCCGGGACTGAAGCTTTCTTT.

This clonotype was picked up a small number of times. V and J are TRBV27 and TRBJ1-1; TRBD1 might be the D (5 bases). The CDR3 is 14 residues long. CDR1 and CDR2 from the germline V gene are MNHEY and SMNVEV (reference sequence). Trimming left V 6 bases short and J 4 bases short, with 15 bases between. This CDR3 is CASRLGGGVTEAFF. CDR3 DNA: TGTGCCAGCAGGTTGGGGGGGGGTGTCACTGAAGCTTTCTTT.

In the case of this clonotype: It may be a read error: a sequence one base away is much more abundant. V usage is TRBV12-3 or TRBV12-4 and J usage is TRBJ2-1; no firm D call. The CDR3 covers 13 residues. Trimming shortened V by 3 bases and J by 9 bases, and 12 bases separated the two germline ends. The CDR3 nucleotides read TGTGCCAGCAGTTTGATTGAGGACGGTGAGCAGTTCTTC. This translates into CASSLIEDGEQFF.

The chain employs TRBV3-1 and TRBJ2-7; D tentatively reads TRBD1 or TRBD2 (6 bases each). V was trimmed by 2 bases and J by 1 base, leaving 12 bases between them. The CDR3 runs 15 residues. Germline V gene data show CDR1 as LGHDT and CDR2 as YNNKEL (reference sequence). CDR3 loop: CASSQRGTQSYEQYF. For the CDR3, the DNA is TGTGCCAGCAGCCAACGCGGGACACAATCCTACGAGCAGTACTTC.

Points on this clonotype: Germline and junction disagree at one end, which may indicate a read error. The J gene is TRBJ2-2, the V gene TRBV3-1; the D gene could be TRBD1 or TRBD2 (6 bases each). The length of the CDR3 is 16 residues. Germline V CDR1 and CDR2: LGHDT, YNNKEL (reference sequence). The CDR3 DNA is TGTACCAGCAGCCCAAGGGGGGCAGTCAACACCGGGGAGCTGTTTTTT. Its protein is CTSSPRGAVNTGELFF.

This clonotype has at least ten counts. The chain employs TRBV30 and TRBJ2-4, with TRBD2 matching 10 bases. Per germline, CDR1 GTSNPN and CDR2 SVGIG (reference sequence). Trimming at V came to 2 bases and at J to 10 bases, leaving 2 bases not matched to a gene. The CDR3 sequence is 12 residues long. CDR3 protein: CAWSSGRGIQYF. The CDR3 bases are TGTGCCTGGAGTAGCGGGAGGGGTATTCAGTACTTC.

This clonotype was detected many times. The genes are TRBV9 and TRBJ1-1; D is uncertain. The V gene's germline CDR1 is SGDLS and CDR2 YYNGEE. V was clipped by 3 bases and J by 2 bases, with 5 bases between them. The CDR3 has 12 residues. The DNA for the CDR3 is TGTGCCAGCAGCGGACAAAACACTGAAGCTTTCTTT. Protein: CASSGQNTEAFF.